Listed here are 24 T cell receptor beta chains from one sample, sequenced in a study of cytomegalovirus exposure and HLA in healthy donors. TCRdb's table, derived via immunoSEQ multiplex PCR, lists solely in-frame clones and lacks some. Of about 250,000 clones in the sample, about 90% were seen once. Material for sequencing was PBMCs. The receptor set was obtained from a man between 18 and 35 years old in good health and CMV-seropositive.

The CDR3 here is CASSSALAGVSYEQYF. The DNA of the CDR3 is TGTGCCAGCAGCTCAGCTCTAGCGGGAGTTTCCTACGAGCAGTACTTC. The V call is TRBV5-4, the J call TRBJ2-7, with 10 bases that match TRBD2. Looked up from germline, CDR1 is SGHNT and CDR2 is YYREEE (reference sequence). The ends lost 3 bases at V and 1 base at J; junction bases unmatched: 7. The CDR3 has 16 residues.

The chain has TRBV4-2 and TRBJ2-7, with TRBD2 identical over 7 bases. The V gene end was trimmed by 1 base and the J gene end by 2 bases; junction bases not matched to a gene: 5. CDR1 is LGHNA and CDR2 is YNFKEQ in the germline V gene. This CDR3 is 15 amino acids long. The CDR3 sequence is CASSQVRGSAYEQYF. The CDR3, as DNA: TGTGCCAGCAGCCAAGTCCGCGGGAGCGCCTACGAGCAGTACTTC.

The chain carries TRBV18 and TRBJ2-7; D is undetermined. The ends were cut back, 5 bases at V and 3 bases at J, with 5 bases in the middle. The germline CDR1 and CDR2 sequences are KGHSH and LQKENI. There are 11 residues in the CDR3. CDR3 sequence reads: CASSDSYEQYF. CDR3 coding DNA: TGTGCCAGCTCAGATAGCTACGAGCAGTACTTC.

The CDR3 nucleotides are TGTGCCAGCAGTTACTGGGGGCAGGGGGAGGAGGATGGCTACACCTTC. Residues: CASSYWGQGEEDGYTF. This sequence joins TRBV6-5 and TRBJ1-2; 7 nucleotides align to TRBD1. Germline CDR1 and CDR2: MNHEY and SVGAGI. This CDR3 contains 16 residues. V dropped 1 base and J dropped 6; count of bases not matched to a gene: 11.

The genes are TRBV5-4 and TRBJ2-2, with 8 positions matching TRBD1. Germline V lookup: CDR1 SGHNT, CDR2 YYREEE (reference sequence). The CDR3 runs to 17 residues. The V gene end was trimmed by 0 bases and the J gene end by 6 bases; junction bases not matched to a gene: 10. CDR3 bases: TGTGCCAGCAGCTTGGGGTTGGGACAGGTCCGGGCCGGGGAGCTGTTTTTT. This encodes CASSLGLGQVRAGELFF.

The CDR3 loop reads CASSLAGGVSYEQYF. The CDR3 coding sequence is TGTGCCAGCAGCTTGGCGGGCGGAGTTTCCTACGAGCAGTACTTC. The chain has TRBV5-5 and TRBJ2-7; D is unclear. Germline V CDR1 and CDR2: SGHKS, YYEKEE (reference sequence). The CDR3 is made up of 15 amino acids. The V end was cut by 0 bases, the J end by 1 base, with 11 bases between.

Comment on this clone: Compared with germline, one end of the junction differs, possibly owing to a read error. CDR3 loop: CASRLGQGNTEAFF. The CDR3 coding sequence is TGTGCCAGCAGGTTGGGACAGGGGAACACTGAAGCTTTCTTT. This chain uses TRBV5-6 with TRBJ1-1; 9 nucleotides align to TRBD1. CDR1 is SGHDT, CDR2 YYEEEE, per germline. The CDR3 has 14 residues. Using reference TRBV5-6 and TRBJ1-1 for the parts outside the CDR3, the full variable domain is DAGVTQSPTHLIKTRGQQVTLRCSPKSGHDTVSWYQQALGQGPQFIFQYYEEEERQRGNFPDRFSGHQFPNYSSELNVNALLLGDSALYLCASRLGQGNTEAFFGQGTRLTVV.

The chain links TRBV5-1 to TRBJ2-7; TRBD2 matches 11 bases. The CDR3 spans 14 residues. With 4 bases clipped from V and 3 bases from J, the junction kept 3 bases outside the gene matches. Germline V lookup: CDR1 SGHRS, CDR2 YFSETQ. CDR3 bases: TGCGCCAGCAGCCCTAGCGGGAGGAGCTACGAGCAGTACTTC. As protein: CASSPSGRSYEQYF.

The chain combines TRBV4-1 with TRBJ2-1; TRBD2 is a possible D gene (6 bases). Trimming removed 9 bases at V and 8 bases at J, with 29 bases between. The CDR3 covers 17 residues. Germline CDR1 is MGHRA and CDR2 is YSYEKL. CDR3 sequence reads: CASSNLAQGGNPHEQFF. For the CDR3, the DNA is TGCGCCAGTTCAAACCTCGCCCAAGGAGGGAACCCCCATGAGCAGTTCTTC.

The V call is TRBV27, the J call TRBJ1-2; no firm D call. Trimming pared 2 bases from V and 3 bases from J, leaving 7 bases between. The V gene's germline CDR1 is MNHEY and CDR2 SMNVEV (reference sequence). The CDR3 contains 13 residues. CDR3: CASSLTADYGYTF. The CDR3 DNA is TGTGCCAGCAGTTTAACCGCCGACTATGGCTACACCTTC.

The chain combines TRBV6-5 with TRBJ2-7; 7 bases agree with TRBD2. The CDR3 has 15 amino acids. The ends lost 2 bases at V and 0 bases at J; junction bases unmatched: 4. Germline V CDR1 and CDR2: MNHEY, SVGAGI. Written as DNA, the CDR3 is TGTGCCAGCAGTTACAGTGGGGGGGACTCCTACGAGCAGTACTTC. Translation: CASSYSGGDSYEQYF.

The rearrangement joins TRBV5-1 to TRBJ2-5, with D unresolved. Trimming removed 0 bases from V and 2 bases from J, with 11 bases in between. The CDR3 runs to 15 residues. Germline CDR1 and CDR2: SGHRS and YFSETQ. The CDR3, as DNA: TGCGCCAGCAGCTTGGGACGTAGTGGGCAAGAGACCCAGTACTTC. Residues: CASSLGRSGQETQYF.

A few counts support this clone. The V and J genes are TRBV2 and TRBJ1-4, with 11 bases fitting TRBD1. The J segment lost 6 bases and the V segment lost 6 bases, leaving 6 bases of the junction unmatched. CDR1 is SNHLY and CDR2 is FYNNEI in the germline V gene. The CDR3 has 15 amino acids. CDR3 protein: CASRVPGQGDEKLFF. The CDR3 DNA follows: TGTGCCAGCAGAGTTCCGGGACAGGGGGATGAAAAACTGTTTTTT.

The rearrangement joins TRBV27 to TRBJ1-2; D is uncertain. CDR3 length: 13 residues. Trimming took off 5 bases at V and 0 bases at J, with 7 bases between the two ends. Germline CDR1 MNHEY, CDR2 SMNVEV (reference sequence). CDR3 sequence: CASSHQANYGYTF. Written as DNA, the CDR3 is TGTGCCAGCAGTCATCAGGCTAACTATGGCTACACCTTC.

Comment on this clone: At the DNA level, this CDR3 is encoded by other sequences in the same sample as well. The rearrangement links TRBV4-2 to TRBJ1-5, with unresolved D. Per germline, CDR1 LGHNA and CDR2 YNFKEQ. There are 13 residues in the CDR3. Trimming removed 0 bases at V and 6 bases at J, with 6 bases between. CDR3 coding DNA: TGTGCCAGCAGCCAAGAAGGTGGTCAGCCCCAGCATTTT. This gives the protein CASSQEGGQPQHF.

This rearrangement joins TRBV13 to TRBJ1-4; no definite D call. This CDR3 has 15 amino acids. Trimming took off 5 bases at V and 5 bases at J, with 15 bases between the two ends. CDR1 and CDR2 from the germline V gene are PRHDT and FYEKMQ (reference sequence). DNA for the CDR3: TGTGCCAGCAGCCCTACACCCCGAGGGAATGAAAAACTGTTTTTT. It codes for CASSPTPRGNEKLFF.

Written as DNA, the CDR3 is TGTGCCAGCTCCAGTTATACCGCTGCCTACAATGAGCAGTTCTTC. As protein: CASSSYTAAYNEQFF. The chain has TRBV6-1 and TRBJ2-1; D ambiguous. Germline CDR1 is MNHNS and CDR2 is SASEGT. This CDR3 is built from 15 residues. V lost 8 bases, J lost 2 bases, and 16 bases lay in between.

The sample holds a few counts of this clone. At one end, the junction sequence differs from germline, possibly due to a read error. CDR3 protein: CASTLQGAGPSF. DNA for the CDR3: TGTGCCAGCACCCTACAGGGGGCGGGTCCATCATTC. The V call is TRBV6-6, the J call TRBJ1-2; 9 bases agree with TRBD1. The germline gives CDR1 MNHNY, CDR2 SVGAGI (reference sequence). CDR3 length equals 12 residues.

The J gene is TRBJ1-2, the V gene TRBV18; no definite D call. Germline V gives CDR1 KGHSH, CDR2 LQKENI. The CDR3 is 13 residues long. The V end was cut by 1 base, the J end by 6 bases, with 9 bases between. As DNA, the CDR3 is TGTGCCAGCTCACCACAGGTTGCGGATGGCTACACCTTC. Translation: CASSPQVADGYTF.

The V gene is TRBV18, the J gene TRBJ2-7, with 10 bases that match TRBD1. This CDR3 spans 16 amino acids. Trimming cost V 1 base and J 0 bases; bases outside gene matches: 3. Germline CDR1 KGHSH, CDR2 LQKENI. The CDR3 protein is CASSPRDRGSSYEQYF. CDR3 bases: TGTGCCAGCTCACCACGGGACAGGGGAAGCTCCTACGAGCAGTACTTC. The full variable domain, in which reference TRBV18 and TRBJ2-7 provide the parts outside the CDR3, is NAGVMQNPRHLVRRRGQEARLRCSPMKGHSHVYWYRQLPEEGLKFMVYLQKENIIDESGMPKERFSAEFPKEGPSILRIQQVVRGDSAAYFCASSPRDRGSSYEQYFGPGTRLTVT.

The chain uses TRBV4-1 and TRBJ1-3; 10 positions match TRBD1. V was clipped by 2 bases and J by 4 bases; unmatched bases: 8. The V gene's germline CDR1 is MGHRA and CDR2 YSYEKL. There are 17 residues in the CDR3. CDR3 sequence (DNA): TGCGCCAGCAGCCAACAGACAGGGGGCTTTCCCGGAAACACCATATATTTT. Its translation is CASSQQTGGFPGNTIYF.

V gene TRBV11-1 combines with J gene TRBJ1-1, with a weak D call TRBD1 (5 bases). This CDR3 contains 15 residues. CDR1 and CDR2 from the germline V gene are SGHAT and FQDESV (reference sequence). V shed 5 bases and J shed 1 base, with 14 bases lying between them. The CDR3 protein is CASSSWGKTNTEAFF. The CDR3 region has the DNA TGTGCCAGCAGCAGCTGGGGGAAGACGAACACTGAAGCTTTCTTT.

The chain combines TRBV27 with TRBJ1-1; weak D call: TRBD1 (5 bases). The CDR3 runs 16 residues. Germline V gene data show CDR1 as MNHEY and CDR2 as SMNVEV (reference sequence). Trimming took 0 bases from V and 5 from J, leaving 16 bases between them. The CDR3 loop is CASSLSRARGKTEAFF. The CDR3 DNA follows: TGTGCCAGCAGTTTATCGAGGGCGCGGGGGAAGACTGAAGCTTTCTTT.

The chain is built from TRBV18 and TRBJ2-7; 7 bases are shared with TRBD1. Germline lookup yields CDR1 KGHSH and CDR2 LQKENI. J was trimmed by 1 base and V by 1 base; bases with no gene match: 7. CDR3 length: 16 residues. This chain's CDR3 is CASSPLGRGPSYEQYF. In DNA, the CDR3 is TGTGCCAGCTCACCACTTGGAAGGGGGCCGTCCTACGAGCAGTACTTC.